A selection of T cell receptor beta chains follows, all from one sample in a study of shared clonotypes between healthy human individuals. The data were produced by immunoSEQ multiplex PCR, yet TCRdb's version contains in-frame clones alone and is incomplete. This sample has over 2,000,000 clones; about 94% occur once, and the top ten carry around 1.7%. What was sequenced was naive CD8+ T cells from PBMCs. The receptors stem from a man between 18 and 35 years old in good health. Some clones in this sample may be carry-over from other donors' samples. Each CDR3 is given with its conserved first and last residue. A D gene is named only where the DNA matches it firmly. Some rows mark clone size as missing; the rest say once, few, many or name a class of expanded clone.

clone_size j_call v_call d_call cdr3_nt cdr3_aa
NA TRBJ2-5 TRBV7-9 TRBD1 TGTGCCAGCAGCCCCGGGACAGGGGGGTTTTCTAAAGAGACCCAGTACTTC CASSPGTGGFSKETQYF
NA TRBJ2-4 TRBV28 TRBD2 TGTGCCAGCAGTTTCAGCGGGAGTAGAAACATTCAGTACTTC CASSFSGSRNIQYF
NA TRBJ2-7 TRBV7-9 NA TGTGCCAGCAGTACTGGCCTCTCCTACGAGCAGTACTTC CASSTGLSYEQYF
NA TRBJ2-2 TRBV5-1 TRBD2 TGCGCCAGCAGCTTCGGAACTAGCGGGGGCAACACCGGGGAGCTGTTTTTT CASSFGTSGGNTGELFF
once TRBJ2-1 TRBV7-9 TRBD2 TGTGCCAGCAGCCCGGGACTAGCGAACAATGAGCAGTTCTTC CASSPGLANNEQFF
NA TRBJ2-5 TRBV7-6 NA TGTGCCAGCAGCTTAGAAGGGTGGGTCCAAGAGACCCAGTACTTC CASSLEGWVQETQYF
NA TRBJ2-2 TRBV29-1 NA TGCAGCGCCCTGGACACCGGGGAGCTGTTTTTT CSALDTGELFF
NA TRBJ2-7 TRBV9 TRBD1 TGTGCCAGCAGCCCGACAGGGATCTGGGACGAGCAGTACTTC CASSPTGIWDEQYF
NA TRBJ1-2 TRBV4-3 TRBD1 TGCGCCAGCAGCCAAGGAACGTTGGGACAGGCTGAGGGTGGCTACACCTTC CASSQGTLGQAEGGYTF
NA TRBJ1-2 TRBV27 NA TGTGCCAGCAGCGGAGGGGGGCTCTATGGCTACACCTTC CASSGGGLYGYTF
NA TRBJ2-1 TRBV9 TRBD2 TGTGCCAGCAGCGTAGTCCCTAGCGGCTACAATGAGCAGTTCTTC CASSVVPSGYNEQFF
NA TRBJ1-5 TRBV7-6 NA TGTGCCAGCAGCGAGGGAAGTAATCAGCCCCAGCATTTT CASSEGSNQPQHF
NA TRBJ2-2 TRBV4-3 TRBD2 TGCGCCAGCAGCCAAGGACTAGCGGGCGCCACCGGGGAGCTGTTTTTT CASSQGLAGATGELFF
NA TRBJ2-1 TRBV28 TRBD2 TGTGCCAGCAGTTTAGTAACTAGCGGGAATAATGAGCAGTTCTTC CASSLVTSGNNEQFF
NA TRBJ1-4 TRBV5-5 NA TGTGCCAGTAACCCAGGGTTCAGCCAAAAACTGTTTTTT CASNPGFSQKLFF
once TRBJ2-7 TRBV7-9 NA TGTGCCTCCCAACAGGGTTCGTACGAGCAGTACTTC CASQQGSYEQYF
NA TRBJ2-7 TRBV28 NA TGTGCCAGCCGGTGGGTAGTCGGGTCCTACGAGCAGTACTTC CASRWVVGSYEQYF
NA TRBJ2-3 TRBV6-1 NA TGTGCCAGCAGAGAGACCGGGGGGCCAGATACGCAGTATTTT CASRETGGPDTQYF
NA TRBJ1-2 TRBV27 NA TGTGCCAGCAGTTTATCTATGGGGGACAAGGGTTGGGGCTACACCTTC CASSLSMGDKGWGYTF
once TRBJ1-3 TRBV29-1 NA TGCAGCGCTCCCGCTGGAAACACCATATATTTT CSAPAGNTIYF
NA TRBJ2-1 TRBV11-2 TRBD1 TGTGCCAGCAGCGCCCACCCCTCCGGGACAGAGAACTACAATGAGCAGTTCTTC CASSAHPSGTENYNEQFF
NA TRBJ2-7 TRBV6-1 NA TGTGCCAGCAAGAGAAGGGGCGACGAGCAGTACTTC CASKRRGDEQYF
NA TRBJ2-2 TRBV7-3 TRBD1 TGTGCCAGCAGTCATGGACAGGAAAACACCGGGGAGCTGTTTTTT CASSHGQENTGELFF
NA TRBJ2-7 TRBV2 NA TGTGCCAGCGGGGGGGGCAGTACCTACGAGCAGTACTTC CASGGGSTYEQYF
NA TRBJ1-1 TRBV5-4 NA TGTGCCAGCAGCTTGCTACGGGAAAGGAGGAACACTGAAGCTTTCTTT CASSLLRERRNTEAFF
NA TRBJ2-7 TRBV28 TRBD2 TGTGCCAGCAACTCCCTGGGGAGGGACTACGAGCAGTACTTC CASNSLGRDYEQYF
NA TRBJ1-5 TRBV9 NA TGTGCCAGCAGCGCCGGACAATTCCCCTATAGCAATCAGCCCCAGCATTTT CASSAGQFPYSNQPQHF
NA TRBJ2-1 TRBV15 NA TGTGCCACCAGCAGCTCCTACAATGAGCAGTTCTTC CATSSSYNEQFF
NA TRBJ2-7 TRBV27 TRBD1 TGTGCCAGCAGTTTAACAGGGACAGGGGAGTACGAGCAGTACTTC CASSLTGTGEYEQYF
NA TRBJ2-3 TRBV11-2 NA TGTGCCAGCAGGGGCCGGGACATTAGCACAGATACGCAGTATTTT CASRGRDISTDTQYF
NA TRBJ2-7 TRBV27 TRBD2 TGTGCCAGCAATTCGCCTAGCGGGAGAGCGCCCTACGAGCAGTACTTC CASNSPSGRAPYEQYF
NA TRBJ2-2 TRBV5-6 NA TGTGCCAGCAGCTTAGGGGGAACCGGGGAGCTGTTTTTT CASSLGGTGELFF
NA TRBJ1-5 TRBV11-2 NA TGTGCCAGCAGCTTAGAACCAGACAATCAGCCCCAGCATTTT CASSLEPDNQPQHF
NA TRBJ2-7 TRBV4-1 TRBD2 TGCGCCAGCAGCCACCGACTAGCGGGAGGTTTCTCCTACGAGCAGTACTTC CASSHRLAGGFSYEQYF
NA TRBJ1-5 TRBV29-1 NA TGCAGCGTTGGTGGTGGTTCCAATCAGCCCCAGCATTTT CSVGGGSNQPQHF
NA TRBJ2-4 TRBV4-3 TRBD1 TGCGCCAGCAGCCAAGATCCAGGGGGCGCCAAAAACATTCAGTACTTC CASSQDPGGAKNIQYF
NA TRBJ2-6 TRBV28 NA TGTGCCAGCAGTTCAGCAGAGGTGACCTCTGGGGCCAACGTCCTGACTTTC CASSSAEVTSGANVLTF
once TRBJ2-3 TRBV4-2 NA TGTGCCAGCAGCCAAGATCTCGAGGTAACGCAGTATTTT CASSQDLEVTQYF
NA TRBJ1-2 TRBV28 TRBD1 TGTGCCAGCAGTTTATCTGTGGGACAGGGGTTTAACTATGGCTACACCTTC CASSLSVGQGFNYGYTF
NA TRBJ2-3 TRBV7-6 NA TGTGCCAGCAGCTTAGGGGTGGCTAGCACAGATACGCAGTATTTT CASSLGVASTDTQYF
once TRBJ2-1 TRBV27 NA TGTGCCAGCAGTTTATCGCCAGGCAGTGAGCAGTTCTTC CASSLSPGSEQFF
NA TRBJ2-5 TRBV18 NA TGTGCCAGCTCACCCACCCCAGCGGTTCAAGAGACCCAGTACTTC CASSPTPAVQETQYF
NA TRBJ1-1 TRBV28 NA TGTGCCAGCAGCCGGCCTAATGTGAACACTGAAGCTTTCTTT CASSRPNVNTEAFF
NA TRBJ2-2 TRBV13 TRBD2 TGTGCCAGCAGAATATCTAGCGGGAGGGAGACGAACACCGGGGAGCTGTTTTTT CASRISSGRETNTGELFF
NA TRBJ2-5 TRBV9 TRBD1 TGTGCCAGCAGCGACGGGACAGAGAAAGAGACCCAGTACTTC CASSDGTEKETQYF
NA TRBJ2-5 TRBV9 NA TGTGCCAGCAGCGTAGTCCCGTGGGTGAGCCAAGAGACCCAGTACTTC CASSVVPWVSQETQYF
once TRBJ1-1 TRBV28 TRBD1 TGTGCCAGCAGTCTTAGACAGGGGGTCCGGAACACTGAAGCTTTCTTT CASSLRQGVRNTEAFF
NA TRBJ2-7 TRBV19 NA TGTGCCAGTAGTATTGCTCCCGGAGGGGTGCACGAGCAGTACTTC CASSIAPGGVHEQYF
NA TRBJ2-7 TRBV7-8 NA TGTGCCAGCAGCTTGGCCCGCGAGAGCTCCTACGAGCAGTACTTC CASSLARESSYEQYF
NA TRBJ2-7 TRBV25-1 TRBD2 TGTGCCAGCAGTGGGACCAGCGCGGGAGGGCTTTACGAGCAGTACTTC CASSGTSAGGLYEQYF
NA TRBJ2-1 TRBV7-3 NA TGTGCCAGCAGCCGCGGGGGCAGGGTCTACAATGAGCAGTTCTTC CASSRGGRVYNEQFF
NA TRBJ1-1 TRBV4-2 NA TGTGCCAGCAGCCAGGATCGGCAGGGGCTCCACACTGAAGCTTTCTTT CASSQDRQGLHTEAFF
NA TRBJ2-1 TRBV27 TRBD1 TGTGCCAGCAGTTTAGGGACAGGGGGACACAATGAGCAGTTCTTC CASSLGTGGHNEQFF
once TRBJ2-7 TRBV5-5 NA TGTGCCAGCAGCTTGGGGTGGGCCCCCTCCTACGAGCAGTACTTC CASSLGWAPSYEQYF
NA TRBJ1-4 TRBV15 NA TGTGCCACCAGCAGTCGGGGCCAGAATAATGAAAAACTGTTTTTT CATSSRGQNNEKLFF